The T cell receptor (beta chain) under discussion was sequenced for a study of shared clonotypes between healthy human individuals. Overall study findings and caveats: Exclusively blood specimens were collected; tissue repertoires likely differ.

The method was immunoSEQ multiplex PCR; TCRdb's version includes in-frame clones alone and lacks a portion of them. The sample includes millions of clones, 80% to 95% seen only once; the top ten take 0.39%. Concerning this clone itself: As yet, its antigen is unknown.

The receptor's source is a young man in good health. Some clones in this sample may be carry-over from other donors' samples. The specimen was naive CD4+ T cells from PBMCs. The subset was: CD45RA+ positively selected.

The CDR3 reads CASRTGGRNQPQHF. The CDR3 bases are TGTGCCAGCAGGACAGGGGGTCGGAATCAGCCCCAGCATTTT. The chain recombines TRBV2 with TRBJ1-5; 9 bases map to TRBD1. This CDR3 comprises 14 residues. The V gene's germline CDR1 is SNHLY and CDR2 FYNNEI. V dropped 6 bases and J dropped 4; count of bases not matched to a gene: 4.